This passage covers 4 T cell receptor beta chains from one sample sequenced in a study of shared clonotypes between healthy human individuals. TCRdb keeps only in-frame clones here, not all; method: immunoSEQ multiplex PCR. The sample includes 95,000 to 120,000 clones, 68% of them seen just once. Sequencing was done on a sample of memory CD8+ T cells sorted from blood. Subset in this sample: CD45RO+ cells pooled with CCR7-negative TemRA cells. The source is a woman in her 30s in good health.

The gene calls are TRBV4-1 and TRBJ2-5, with 7 positions matching TRBD1. The CDR3 consists of 17 residues. Germline V gene lookup returns CDR1 MGHRA and CDR2 YSYEKL. V shed 0 bases and J 2 bases; nucleotides not matched to a gene: 9. CDR3 bases: TGCGCCAGCAGCCAAGAAGGTGACAGGGTTGGGCAAGAGACCCAGTACTTC. Translated: CASSQEGDRVGQETQYF.

J is TRBJ2-5 and V is TRBV28; TRBD2 aligns across 12 bases. The V and J ends lost 2 bases and 4 bases, in that order; junction bases with no gene match: 5. Germline CDR1 MDHEN, CDR2 SYDVKM. The CDR3 is 16 amino acids. CDR3 region: CASSLTSGRTRETQYF. For the CDR3, the DNA is TGTGCCAGCAGTTTAACTAGCGGGAGGACCAGAGAGACCCAGTACTTC. Full variable domain (rest looked up from reference TRBV28 and TRBJ2-5): DVKVTQSSRYLVKRTGEKVFLECVQDMDHENMFWYRQDPGLGLRLIYFSYDVKMKEKGDIPEGYSVSREKKERFSLILESASTNQTSMYLCASSLTSGRTRETQYFGPGTRLLVL.

This chain connects TRBV30 to TRBJ1-1; 7 bases map to TRBD1. Germline values: CDR1 GTSNPN, CDR2 SVGIG (reference sequence). Trimming at V came to 5 bases and at J to 1 base, leaving 4 bases not matched to a gene. This CDR3 has 13 residues. The CDR3: CAWAGQANTEAFF. The CDR3 DNA is TGTGCCTGGGCTGGACAGGCGAACACTGAAGCTTTCTTT.

CDR3: CAWSIGSSSYNEQFF. CDR3 nucleotide sequence: TGTGCCTGGAGTATCGGATCAAGCTCCTACAATGAGCAGTTCTTC. This chain joins TRBV30 and TRBJ2-1; no definite D call. CDR1 and CDR2 (germline): GTSNPN, SVGIG (reference sequence). CDR3 length: 15 residues. Trimming left V 2 bases short and J 0 bases short, with 11 bases between.